This TCR beta chain originates from a study of CD8 T cells in ankylosing spondylitis (dated by TCRdb to the late 2010s). At the level of the whole study: The study profiled T cell receptor beta repertoires in healthy donors and ankylosing spondylitis patients to find disease-linked TCR variants. In total, the full study cohort was made up of some 100 healthy donors and more than 20 ankylosing spondylitis patients. Samples of peripheral blood were taken, and for ankylosing spondylitis patients, synovial fluid was collected as well. Overall study outcomes, separate from this receptor: In peripheral blood, the disease-linked clones were found at relatively low frequencies and had a CD8+ phenotype. According to the report, matched synovial fluid samples from ankylosing spondylitis patients were significantly enriched for the disease-linked clones. A TCR beta motif of eight highly homologous amino acid variants appeared characteristic of blood from ankylosing spondylitis patients. Some TCR beta motif variants had previously been reported in synovial fluid and blood of reactive arthritis patients, which suggested common disease-initiation mechanisms.

Inclusive of the bounding cysteine and phenylalanine, the CDR3 is 14 residues long. The read is trimmed to its CDR3 DNA, 42 bases read in frame from base 1. The germline V gene (reference sequence) gives CDR1 as DFQATT and CDR2 as SNEGSKA. V trim: 5 bases; J trim: 8 bases; unmatched bases: 12. Sequencing was performed on an Illumina HiSeq 2500. Quantitative 5'-RACE with molecular barcodes was used to prepare TCR beta libraries. In the source study's methods: A new computational method based on a probabilistic model of VDJ rearrangement was used to identify disease-linked TCR variants. TCRdb trimmed public reads at Q25 via fastp, called clones via MiXCR and kept in-frame beta chains. Each entry merges the rows of one CDR3 protein and shows their most common DNA and genes. The V and J calls here are based on TCRdb, not the publication. This sample has approximately 240,000 distinct CDR3 sequences in its table, and more than 20% of those were observed once. Clones ranked in the top ten supply 0.5% to 0.75% of the sample.

This clonotype was counted a few times. Its binding antigen is unknown. No much larger clone is present one base from it, and per-base qualities are unavailable. Sequenced input: blood, either unsorted or a sorted T cell fraction (not recorded which). The receptor was isolated from a male donor with ankylosing spondylitis or in good health (not recorded which). The chain is encoded by TRBV20-1 joined to TRBJ1-2, and 9 bases in between align with TRBD1. The CDR3: CSAGTGTGTWGYTF. The sequenced DNA is TGCAGTGCTGGTACCGGGACAGGGACATGGGGCTACACCTTC.